This T cell receptor beta chain was sequenced during a study of T cell responses to AZD1222 COVID-19 vaccine. Regarding the study as a whole: Close to half of spike-specific TCRs reportedly recognize unmutated variant regions. Females outnumbered males among donors, who were mostly white British; clonal diversity was possibly underestimated. Sampling that yielded the repertoires occurred only after the peak T cell response.

Only in-frame clones appear in the TCRdb table, and some are missing; sequencing was by immunoSEQ multiplex PCR. The sample holds 130,000 or so clones, around 90% seen once. To note about this clone: What it binds is not known.

The CDR3 totals 16 residues. V lost 1 base and J 0 bases, leaving 10 bases between the germline ends. Germline V CDR1 and CDR2: LGHDT, YNNKEL (reference sequence). The TCR sequence derives from an adult who received the AZD1222 COVID-19 vaccine. The sequencing here drew on peripheral blood, taken 28 days after the second AZD1222 dose. The chain links TRBV3-1 (or the pseudogene TRBV3-2) to TRBJ1-3; D is unresolved. The CDR3 DNA sequence: TGTGCCAGCAGCCAAGTTACAGAGATCTCTGGAAACACCATATATTTT. Amino acids: CASSQVTEISGNTIYF.